This T cell receptor beta chain was found in a study of T cells in Graves' hyperthyroidism and ophthalmopathy. Study context: At the time of initial diagnosis and before any treatment, peripheral blood was collected. General study results and limits: Among thyroid clonotypes expanded above 0.001, most also appeared in blood.

The CDR3 has 19 residues. The germline V and J ends were trimmed by 0 bases and 7 bases, with 29 bases remaining between them. Per the germline V gene, CDR1 is DFQATT and CDR2 is SNEGSKA (reference sequence). Researchers barred patients who had uncontrolled infection, other autoimmune disease, pregnancy or lactation. The source of the PBMCs was approximately 10 ml of fresh peripheral blood. The investigators amplified TCR beta CDR3 regions from RNA transcripts. TCR CDR3 underwent first-round RT-PCR with the HTBI primer set. MiXCR, run by TCRdb on the multiplex PCR reads, gives a single entry per CDR3 protein. The table has over 250,000 distinct CDR3 sequences, over 20% seen once. In this sample, this clonotype turned up a few times. Its antigen is not identified.

This TCR came from a man younger than 45 with Graves' ophthalmopathy. This chain connects TRBV20-1 to TRBJ2-3; tentatively, D is TRBD2 (5 bases). The sample comprised blood. CDR3 sequence: CSARDSLPARTGGWYTQYF. In nucleotides, the CDR3 is TGCAGTGCTAGAGATAGCCTACCGGCCCGGACCGGAGGTTGGTATACGCAGTATTTT.